A selection of T cell receptor beta chains follows, all from one sample in a study of T cell clonotyping in hematopoietic cell transplantation. Method: immunoSEQ multiplex PCR; TCRdb's copy keeps in-frame clones and lacks some. The data hold some 9,400 clones, with 75% to 80% observed a single time. The sample consisted of PBMCs, taken 180 days after allogeneic stem cell transplant. All receptors come from a male patient between 35 and 55 years old who had an allogeneic stem cell transplant from a related donor, so the T cells may come from the graft donor. Some clones in this sample may be carry-over from other donors' samples. Both conserved end residues are part of each CDR3.

cdr3_aa j_call v_call
CASSSSGGGRTDTQYF TRBJ2-3 TRBV7-9
CASSARPSGRTGELFF TRBJ2-2 TRBV7-2
CASRAGVGAFF TRBJ1-1 TRBV6-5
CASSLQTATTTNEKLFF TRBJ1-4 TRBV7-8
CASSLESMGGRTWGYTF TRBJ1-2 TRBV7-9
CAWRPRVNTEAFF TRBJ1-1 TRBV30
CSARDPHEQYF TRBJ2-7 TRBV20-1
CSDGGWNGYTF TRBJ1-2 TRBV20-1
CASSWGRNYGYTF TRBJ1-2 TRBV6-5
CASSPKDSPYEQYF TRBJ2-7 TRBV7-9
CASSLYGESNYGYTF TRBJ1-2 TRBV28
CASSLVETQYF TRBJ2-5 TRBV5-6
CASSQGGGASYGYTF TRBJ1-2 TRBV4-1
CASSSTGQRRTEAFF TRBJ1-1 TRBV5-1
CASSLDTARGGYTF TRBJ1-2 TRBV5-1
CASEVGEKLFF TRBJ1-4 TRBV30
CASSLSGYEQYF TRBJ2-7 TRBV27
CASSWGGGASYNSPLHF TRBJ1-6 TRBV11-2
CASSDSLRGSGYTF TRBJ1-2 TRBV6-4
CTSSLTNGGDMNTEAFF TRBJ1-1 TRBV5-1
CASSFEGSYLYNEQFF TRBJ2-1 TRBV7-6
CASSLNRGSIGYTF TRBJ1-2 TRBV5-4
CASSQVGRKLQNGSGANVLTF TRBJ2-6 TRBV23-1
CASSYHNEQFF TRBJ2-1 TRBV27
CASTGTANMNTEAFF TRBJ1-1 TRBV6-4
CASSGKRLHLGELFF TRBJ2-2 TRBV6-1
CASRPSTDRDEKLFF TRBJ1-4 TRBV10-1
CASIGLDRARADTQYF TRBJ2-3 TRBV2
CAISSFDGELFF TRBJ2-2 TRBV10-3
CASSQERSYEQYF TRBJ2-7 TRBV4-3
CASSLGGVTEAFF TRBJ1-1 TRBV11-3
CASSWDSNSYNSPLHF TRBJ1-6 TRBV6-6
CASSPRGTDNSPLHF TRBJ1-6 TRBV7-3
CASSPWTGFNYGYTF TRBJ1-2 TRBV6-4
CASSIGAGTGGVETQYF TRBJ2-5 TRBV19
CASRPTGIPNEKLFF TRBJ1-4 TRBV4-2
CASSGAALGGDKLFF TRBJ1-4 TRBV6-1